The T cell receptor beta chain under discussion was sequenced for a study of shared clonotypes between healthy human individuals. Note on this clone: Its antigen remains unknown.

Naive CD4+ cells were CD45RA-selected; the remaining cells were memory. Assay used: immunoSEQ multiplex PCR; TCRdb lists only in-frame clones, some missing. This table holds millions of clones, 85% to 95% found once. This CDR3 has 16 residues. V lost 3 bases and J 1 base, leaving 15 bases between the germline ends. From germline, CDR1 is MGHDK and CDR2 SYGVNS. General study findings and limits: Memory subsets generally showed lower estimated richness than naive subsets. In contrast to clonotypes shared by all four donors, non-shared clonotypes had lower generation probabilities.

The source of this sequence is a man between 18 and 35 years old in good health. Some clones in this sample may be carry-over from other donors' samples. V is TRBV25-1 and J is TRBJ1-1; no clear D. The sequencing sample was made of naive CD4+ T cells from PBMCs. As to subset: CD45RA+ positively selected. CDR3 sequence reads: CASSERDPRENTEAFF. CDR3 bases: TGTGCCAGCAGTGAGCGGGATCCCCGGGAGAACACTGAAGCTTTCTTT.